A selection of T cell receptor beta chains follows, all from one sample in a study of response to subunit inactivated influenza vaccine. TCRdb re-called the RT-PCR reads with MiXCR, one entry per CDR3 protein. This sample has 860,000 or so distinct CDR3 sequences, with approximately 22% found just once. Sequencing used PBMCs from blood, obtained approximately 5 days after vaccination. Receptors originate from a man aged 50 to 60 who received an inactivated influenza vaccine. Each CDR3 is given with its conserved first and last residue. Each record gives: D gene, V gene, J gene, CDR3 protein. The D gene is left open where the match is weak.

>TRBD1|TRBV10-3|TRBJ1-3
CAISEPGQGMSGNTIYF
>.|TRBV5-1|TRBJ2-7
CASSLFEGGTYEQYF
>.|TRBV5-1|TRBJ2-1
CASSLDLQLVEQFF
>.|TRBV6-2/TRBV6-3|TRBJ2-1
CASSYTVSNEQFF
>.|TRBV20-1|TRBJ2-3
CSARGWGAPGTDTQYF
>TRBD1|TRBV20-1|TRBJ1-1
CSATSDRVGAFF
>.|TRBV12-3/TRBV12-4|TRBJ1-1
CASSVGASFGAFF
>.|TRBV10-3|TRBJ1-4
CAISESGGSNEKLFF
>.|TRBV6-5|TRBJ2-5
CASSYSWGEYQETQYF
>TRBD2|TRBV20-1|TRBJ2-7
CSASNGTRVYEQYF
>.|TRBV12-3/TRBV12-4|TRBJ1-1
CASGLRGGGTEAFF
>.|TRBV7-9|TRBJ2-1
CASSLDDTSEQFF
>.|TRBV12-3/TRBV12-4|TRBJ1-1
CASSLIRVAEAFF
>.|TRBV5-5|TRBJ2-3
CASSLVSSYLTDTQYF
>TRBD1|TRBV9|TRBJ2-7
CASTKGQASYEQYF
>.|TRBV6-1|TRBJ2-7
CASSDRSRAPEQYF
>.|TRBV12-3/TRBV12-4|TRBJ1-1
CASSFNGRAEAFF